This T cell receptor (beta chain) was sequenced for a study of blood T cell repertoires in COVID-19. Authors' methods: Estimation of nucleated cell counts was performed using reference gene primer amplification. The table came from immunoSEQ multiplex PCR; TCRdb's copy has only in-frame clones and leaves some out. V, J and clone size were drawn from that table, and D and trimming were deduced from the DNA. The sample lists approximately 210,000 clones, 65% to 85% occurring once. This clone is a singleton in its sample. The germline CDR1 and CDR2 sequences are SGHDT and YYEEEE. This CDR3 is 15 amino acids long. V lost 0 bases and J lost 8, with 14 bases in between.

V is TRBV5-6 and J is TRBJ2-2; D perhaps matches TRBD1 (6 bases). The sample taken for sequencing was peripheral blood. This receptor was obtained from a woman in her forties or fifties with acute or convalescent COVID-19. Here the CDR3 DNA reads TGTGCCAGCAGCTTGGACAGGGTCGTTCGGGGGGAGCTGTTTTTT. It is translated as CASSLDRVVRGELFF.